Presented here are 28 T cell receptor beta chains from one specimen sequenced in a study of memory CD4+ T cells and cytomegalovirus serostatus. The table came from immunoSEQ multiplex PCR; TCRdb's copy has only in-frame clones and leaves some out. The data hold tens of thousands of clones, with 79% observed a single time. Single viable CD3+CD4+CD8-CD45RO+ cells were sorted as the memory CD4+ T cells. Sequenced sample: memory CD4+ T cells from blood. The receptors stem from an adult in good health and CMV-seronegative.

The V call is TRBV7-2, the J call TRBJ1-1; the match to TRBD1 covers 8 bases. J gave up 8 bases and V 1 base, and 6 bases lay outside the gene matches. Germline CDR1 SGHTA, CDR2 FQGNSA. CDR3 length equals 14 residues. CDR3 DNA sequence: TGTGCCAGCAGCTTAGAGGGCCAGGGGGCAGAAGCTTTCTTT. It translates to CASSLEGQGAEAFF. Drawing the rest from reference TRBV7-2 and TRBJ1-1, the complete variable domain is GAGVSQSPSNKVTEKGKDVELRCDPISGHTALYWYRQSLGQGLEFLIYFQGNSAPDKSGLPSDRFSAERTGGSVSTLTIQRTQQEDSAVYLCASSLEGQGAEAFFGQGTRLTVV.

V usage is TRBV2 and J usage is TRBJ1-5; perhaps TRBD1 as D (5 bases). CDR3 length: 13 amino acids. The V end was cut by 3 bases, the J end by 4 bases, with 7 bases between. Germline V gene data show CDR1 as SNHLY and CDR2 as FYNNEI. The CDR3 sequence: CASSDRENQPQHF. Written as DNA, the CDR3 is TGTGCCAGCAGTGACAGGGAAAATCAGCCCCAGCATTTT.

The chain couples TRBV10-3 to TRBJ2-3; 8 positions agree with TRBD1. V was pared by 6 bases and J by 1 base, with 6 bases of the junction left unmatched. This CDR3 has 15 amino acids. The V gene's germline CDR1 is ENHRY and CDR2 SYGVKD. CDR3 sequence: CAISGQGRGTDTQYF. CDR3 bases: TGTGCCATCAGCGGACAGGGCCGCGGCACAGATACGCAGTATTTT.

The chain couples TRBV25-1 to TRBJ2-2, with TRBD1 matching over 7 bases. The V gene's germline CDR1 is MGHDK and CDR2 SYGVNS. The ends lost 1 base at V and 5 bases at J; junction bases unmatched: 13. The CDR3 covers 18 residues. The CDR3 reads CASSESQGQAPTTGELFF. CDR3 DNA sequence: TGTGCCAGCAGTGAATCCCAAGGACAGGCACCGACAACCGGGGAGCTGTTTTTT.

V usage is TRBV4-1 and J usage is TRBJ2-1; 12 bases are shared with TRBD2. CDR1 is MGHRA and CDR2 is YSYEKL in the germline V gene. Trimming removed 4 bases from V and 2 bases from J; junction bases left unmatched: 3. The CDR3 sequence is 16 residues long. The chain's CDR3 is CASSRLAGVPYNEQFF. In DNA form, the CDR3 reads TGCGCCAGCAGCCGACTAGCGGGAGTCCCCTACAATGAGCAGTTCTTC.

J is TRBJ2-1 and V is TRBV7-6, with 10 bases identical to TRBD2. CDR1 and CDR2 (germline): SGHVS, FNYEAQ. After removal of 2 bases from V and 8 bases from J, the junction contained 12 bases not matched to a gene. The CDR3 has 17 residues. The CDR3 loop is CASSLSLVLAGDDEQFF. DNA of the CDR3: TGTGCCAGCAGCTTAAGTCTTGTGCTAGCGGGAGACGATGAGCAGTTCTTC.

In this sample, this clone turned up a few times. The chain couples TRBV7-9 to TRBJ1-2; no reliable D call. Germline CDR1 and CDR2: SEHNR and FQNEAQ (reference sequence). The V end was cut by 5 bases, the J end by 1 base, with 11 bases between. The CDR3 has 14 residues. CDR3 region: CASSPRTGNYGYTF. CDR3 nucleotides: TGTGCCAGCAGCCCCAGAACGGGTAACTATGGCTACACCTTC. Variable domain in full (rest from reference TRBV7-9 and TRBJ1-2): DTGVSQNPRHKITKRGQNVTFRCDPISEHNRLYWYRQTLGQGPEFLTYFQNEAQLEKSRLLSDRFSAERPKGSFSTLEIQRTEQGDSAMYLCASSPRTGNYGYTFGSGTRLTVV.

The J gene is TRBJ2-7, the V gene TRBV5-5; TRBD2 might be the D (5 bases). There are 15 residues in the CDR3. Trimming took off 0 bases at V and 6 bases at J, with 16 bases between the two ends. The V gene's germline CDR1 is SGHKS and CDR2 YYEKEE (reference sequence). CDR3 nucleotides: TGTGCCAGCAGCTTGGTCACTAGTCTTTCTAGCGAGCAGTACTTC. It encodes CASSLVTSLSSEQYF.

The chain uses TRBV7-9 and TRBJ2-6; D may correspond to TRBD1 or TRBD2 (5 bases each). CDR3 size: 15 residues. Germline loops: CDR1 SEHNR, CDR2 FQNEAQ (reference sequence). Between the trimmed V and J ends, which lost 0 bases and 2 bases, there was a span of 5 bases. The CDR3 bases are TGTGCCAGCAGCTTAGCGGGGGCTGGGGCCAACGTCCTGACTTTC. It codes for CASSLAGAGANVLTF.

The chain employs TRBV2 and TRBJ2-1; D not resolved. The CDR3 runs 15 residues. Looked up from germline, CDR1 is SNHLY and CDR2 is FYNNEI. V was shortened by 4 bases and J by 12 bases, with 22 bases between the two germline ends. DNA of the CDR3: TGTGCCAGCAGTGTAGACGTTTCCCTTACAATGACGCAGTTCTTC. As protein: CASSVDVSLTMTQFF.

A few counts support this clone. V and J are TRBV11-2 and TRBJ2-2; 8 bases agree with TRBD2. Germline CDR1 is SGHAT and CDR2 is FQNNGV. The CDR3 runs 15 residues. V lost 5 bases to trimming and J lost 5 bases; unmatched junction nucleotides: 7. In nucleotides, the CDR3 is TGTGCCAGCAGCAGGAAGCGGGAGTGGACCGGGGAGCTGTTTTTT. It is translated as CASSRKREWTGELFF. The full variable domain, in which reference TRBV11-2 and TRBJ2-2 provide the parts outside the CDR3, is EAGVAQSPRYKIIEKRQSVAFWCNPISGHATLYWYQQILGQGPKLLIQFQNNGVVDDSQLPKDRFSAERLKGVDSTLKIQPAKLEDSAVYLCASSRKREWTGELFFGEGSRLTVL.

This chain joins TRBV11-2 and TRBJ2-1; 7 nucleotides line up with TRBD2. The CDR3 contains 15 residues. Germline V gives CDR1 SGHAT, CDR2 FQNNGV. Unmatched junction bases numbered 6, after V lost 3 bases and J lost 4 bases. CDR3: CASSFLASGYNEQFF. The CDR3 DNA reads TGTGCCAGCAGCTTTCTCGCTAGCGGTTACAATGAGCAGTTCTTC.

V is TRBV5-1 and J is TRBJ2-7; D is tentatively TRBD1 or TRBD2 (7 bases each). The V gene lost 0 bases and the J gene lost 2 bases, with 12 bases spanning the gap. This CDR3 is 15 amino acids long. The germline CDR1 and CDR2 sequences are SGHRS and YFSETQ. The CDR3 DNA follows: TGCGCCAGCAGCTTGGCCTCAGGGGGGGCCTACGAGCAGTACTTC. As protein: CASSLASGGAYEQYF.

V is TRBV9 and J is TRBJ2-3; 9 bases fit TRBD2. The CDR3 is made up of 17 amino acids. CDR1 and CDR2 (germline): SGDLS, YYNGEE. The V segment lost 4 bases and the J segment 2 bases; nucleotides outside the gene matches: 11. CDR3 loop: CASSPRLADDNTDTQYF. CDR3 in DNA: TGTGCCAGCAGCCCAAGACTAGCGGATGATAACACAGATACGCAGTATTTT.

This clone was counted between two and nine times. This rearrangement joins TRBV19 to TRBJ2-1; TRBD1 might be the D (7 bases). The germline gives CDR1 LNHDA, CDR2 SQIVND (reference sequence). Trimming shortened V by 4 bases and J by 7 bases, and 20 bases separated the two germline ends. The CDR3 extends over 16 amino acids. The CDR3 reads CASSNSRDSSGNEQFF. CDR3 coding DNA: TGTGCCAGTAGTAATTCGCGGGACAGCTCGGGAAATGAGCAGTTCTTC.

The chain joins TRBV7-9 to TRBJ2-6; no clear D gene. The CDR3 runs to 16 residues. Germline values: CDR1 SEHNR, CDR2 FQNEAQ (reference sequence). V gave up 2 bases and J gave up 0 bases, with 8 bases separating them. In nucleotides, the CDR3 is TGTGCCAGCAGCTTAAGCGCTAACTCTGGGGCCAACGTCCTGACTTTC. Its protein product is CASSLSANSGANVLTF.

CDR3 loop: CASSLGDGKAFF. DNA for the CDR3: TGTGCCAGCAGCTTAGGGGACGGCAAAGCTTTCTTT. The J gene is TRBJ1-1, the V gene TRBV11-3; possibly TRBD1 for D (5 bases). The germline V and J ends were trimmed by 1 base and 9 bases, with 9 bases remaining between them. The CDR3 runs 12 residues. In germline, CDR1 is SGHNT, CDR2 YENEEA.

This clone occurred once. This rearrangement joins TRBV5-1 to TRBJ1-1; D not certain. Per the germline V gene, CDR1 is SGHRS and CDR2 is YFSETQ. Trimming cost V 4 bases and J 0 bases, with 10 bases left between them. There are 14 residues in the CDR3. The CDR3 sequence: CASSATLMNTEAFF. As DNA, the CDR3 is TGCGCCAGCAGCGCGACACTTATGAACACTGAAGCTTTCTTT.

The table lists this clone with a few counts. The chain employs TRBV7-2 and TRBJ2-5; 7 bases are shared with TRBD1. V shed 2 bases and J 5 bases; nucleotides not matched to a gene: 8. The CDR3 has 15 amino acids. Germline values: CDR1 SGHTA, CDR2 FQGNSA. The DNA of the CDR3 is TGTGCCAGCAGCTTAAGAGGAGGCAGGGGGGAGACCCAGTACTTC. Protein sequence: CASSLRGGRGETQYF.

V and J are TRBV11-3 and TRBJ2-2; 15 positions match TRBD2. From germline, CDR1 is SGHNT and CDR2 YENEEA. The CDR3 sequence is 16 residues long. V shed 5 bases and J 7 bases; nucleotides not matched to a gene: 5. CDR3 in amino acids: CASSLGLAGGIGELFF. The DNA of the CDR3 is TGTGCCAGCAGCCTGGGACTAGCGGGAGGAATCGGGGAGCTGTTTTTT.

V gene TRBV19 combines with J gene TRBJ2-2; maybe TRBD2 (5 bases). V was trimmed by 10 bases and J by 0 bases, leaving 9 bases between them. This CDR3 spans 13 amino acids. The V gene's germline CDR1 is LNHDA and CDR2 SQIVND (reference sequence). CDR3 residues: CATADSNTGELFF. The CDR3 DNA follows: TGTGCCACAGCGGACTCGAACACCGGGGAGCTGTTTTTT.

A few counts support this clone. Here the CDR3 DNA reads TGTGCCAGCAGCTTGGAACGGGCAGCCGTCCGTGGCCTGACTTTC. Residues: CASSLERAAVRGLTF. The rearrangement links TRBV5-5 to TRBJ2-6; no firm D call. Germline V gene data show CDR1 as SGHKS and CDR2 as YYEKEE (reference sequence). The length of the CDR3 is 15 residues. Trimming shortened V by 0 bases and J by 15 bases, and 19 bases separated the two germline ends.

The chain recombines TRBV18 with TRBJ1-3; TRBD1 might be the D (5 bases). CDR3 length: 16 amino acids. The germline V and J ends were trimmed by 2 bases and 0 bases, with 11 bases remaining between them. Germline V gene lookup returns CDR1 KGHSH and CDR2 LQKENI. The CDR3 nucleotides read TGTGCCAGCTCACCATCCCAGGGCCTCTCTGGAAACACCATATATTTT. This codes for CASSPSQGLSGNTIYF.

The V gene is TRBV30, the J gene TRBJ2-1, with 14 bases aligning to TRBD2. The V segment lost 7 bases and the J segment 9 bases; nucleotides outside the gene matches: 8. CDR3 length equals 14 residues. From germline, CDR1 is GTSNPN and CDR2 SVGIG (reference sequence). The CDR3 DNA reads TGTGCCTTAAGACTAGCGGGAGGGTATGGTGAGCAGTTCTTC. Translating it yields CALRLAGGYGEQFF.

The J gene is TRBJ1-1, the V gene TRBV13; D unresolved. V was shortened by 3 bases and J by 0 bases, with 2 bases between the two germline ends. In germline, CDR1 is PRHDT, CDR2 FYEKMQ (reference sequence). CDR3 length: 12 residues. In nucleotides, the CDR3 is TGTGCCAGCAGCTTCATGAACACTGAAGCTTTCTTT. Its translation is CASSFMNTEAFF.

In its sample, this clone was seen once. The chain links TRBV5-6 to TRBJ2-4; 7 nucleotides match TRBD1. With 0 bases clipped from V and 6 bases from J, the junction kept 0 bases outside the gene matches. CDR3 length equals 13 residues. CDR1 is SGHDT, CDR2 YYEEEE, per germline. The CDR3 is CASSLGDRNIQYF. CDR3 bases: TGTGCCAGCAGCTTGGGGGACAGAAACATTCAGTACTTC.

The V and J genes are TRBV10-3 and TRBJ2-7; 13 bases match TRBD2. The length of the CDR3 is 15 residues. CDR1 is ENHRY, CDR2 SYGVKD, per germline. J gave up 6 bases and V 3 bases, and 5 bases lay outside the gene matches. CDR3 in amino acids: CAISEGTSGKGEQYF. DNA of the CDR3: TGTGCCATCAGTGAAGGGACTAGCGGGAAGGGCGAGCAGTACTTC.

Only a few counts were recorded for this clone. The rearrangement joins TRBV28 to TRBJ2-3, with 9 bases aligning to TRBD1. V shed 4 bases and J 4 bases; nucleotides not matched to a gene: 9. The germline CDR1 and CDR2 sequences are MDHEN and SYDVKM. This CDR3 comprises 16 residues. The CDR3 DNA follows: TGTGCCAGCAGTTCGCCGGGACAGGGTTTTGCAGATACGCAGTATTTT. It yields the protein CASSSPGQGFADTQYF.